The 8 T cell receptor beta chains listed next were all sequenced from one sample in a study of cytomegalovirus exposure and HLA in healthy donors. Both 60 Vbeta primers and 13 Jbeta primers went into the PCR. Data came from immunoSEQ multiplex PCR; TCRdb stores just in-frame clones and leaves some out. The table records about 100,000 clones, roughly 74% of them present only once. The specimen sequenced was PBMCs. Receptors originate from a woman younger than 30 in good health and CMV-seropositive.

The chain combines TRBV4-3 with TRBJ1-1; no clear D. Trimming cost V 1 base and J 10 bases, with 19 bases left between them. Germline V CDR1 and CDR2: LGHNA, YSLEER. This CDR3 comprises 15 residues. This CDR3 is CASSQGVADFGRAFF. The CDR3 DNA sequence: TGCGCCAGCAGCCAAGGGGTCGCGGATTTCGGCCGAGCTTTCTTT.

V usage is TRBV19 and J usage is TRBJ2-1; a possible D gene is TRBD2 (6 bases). Germline CDR1 is LNHDA and CDR2 is SQIVND (reference sequence). V lost 7 bases and J 3 bases, leaving 16 bases between the germline ends. The CDR3 contains 15 residues. CDR3 amino acids: CASMEGGANYNEQFF. In nucleotides, the CDR3 is TGTGCCAGTATGGAGGGAGGAGCTAACTACAATGAGCAGTTCTTC.

The chain employs TRBV7-2 and TRBJ1-1, with D possibly TRBD1 on 5 matching bases. This CDR3 contains 15 residues. The germline V gene has CDR1 SGHTA and CDR2 FQGNSA. Trimming left V 1 base short and J 4 bases short, with 13 bases between. The CDR3 nucleotides read TGTGCCAGCAGCTTAGAGTTTGGGAGGGGCACTGAAGCTTTCTTT. It translates to CASSLEFGRGTEAFF.

This chain uses TRBV9 with TRBJ2-3, with 12 bases lining up with TRBD2. The germline gives CDR1 SGDLS, CDR2 YYNGEE. The CDR3 is 15 amino acids. V lost 4 bases to trimming and J lost 10 bases; unmatched junction nucleotides: 10. In DNA form, the CDR3 reads TGTGCCAGCAGCTCACCCTCTAGCGGGGGGGCCGCGCAGTATTTT. Translating it yields CASSSPSSGGAAQYF.

This clone was recorded once. V is TRBV5-6 and J is TRBJ2-2; 8 bases fit TRBD1. Germline CDR1 SGHDT, CDR2 YYEEEE. J lost 7 bases, V lost 4 bases, and 15 bases had no gene match. The CDR3 has 17 amino acids. Written as DNA, the CDR3 is TGTGCCAGCAGCAAAATTTCCGGGACAGGACTTTTCGGGGAGCTGTTTTTT. Encoded protein: CASSKISGTGLFGELFF.

The chain joins TRBV25-1 to TRBJ1-1, with D unclear. Per germline, CDR1 MGHDK and CDR2 SYGVNS. This CDR3 spans 16 amino acids. With 6 bases removed from V and 0 bases from J, the gap between germline ends came to 17 bases. The CDR3 DNA follows: TGTGCCAGCAGGACAAGGATTGGAACCATGAACACTGAAGCTTTCTTT. This gives the protein CASRTRIGTMNTEAFF.

The CDR3 DNA follows: TGTGCCAGCAGCGTAGTCCTAGCGGGAAACTACGAGCAGTACTTC. This codes for CASSVVLAGNYEQYF. The rearrangement joins TRBV9 to TRBJ2-7; TRBD2 agrees at 9 bases. CDR1 is SGDLS and CDR2 is YYNGEE in the germline V gene. The junction had 4 bases not matched to a gene; V was cut back by 0 bases and J by 3 bases. The CDR3 loop spans 15 amino acids. The full variable domain, in which reference TRBV9 and TRBJ2-7 provide the parts outside the CDR3, is DSGVTQTPKHLITATGQRVTLRCSPRSGDLSVYWYQQSLDQGLQFLIQYYNGEERAKGNILERFSAQQFPDLHSELNLSSLELGDSALYFCASSVVLAGNYEQYFGPGTRLTVT.

The chain links TRBV18 to TRBJ1-5; the D is unclear. Germline V gives CDR1 KGHSH, CDR2 LQKENI. The CDR3 is 15 residues long. The V end was cut by 6 bases, the J end by 5 bases, with 17 bases between. The CDR3 DNA is TGTGCCAGCTCCCCCCAGGCCAATTTCGATCAGCCCCAGCATTTT. Protein sequence: CASSPQANFDQPQHF.